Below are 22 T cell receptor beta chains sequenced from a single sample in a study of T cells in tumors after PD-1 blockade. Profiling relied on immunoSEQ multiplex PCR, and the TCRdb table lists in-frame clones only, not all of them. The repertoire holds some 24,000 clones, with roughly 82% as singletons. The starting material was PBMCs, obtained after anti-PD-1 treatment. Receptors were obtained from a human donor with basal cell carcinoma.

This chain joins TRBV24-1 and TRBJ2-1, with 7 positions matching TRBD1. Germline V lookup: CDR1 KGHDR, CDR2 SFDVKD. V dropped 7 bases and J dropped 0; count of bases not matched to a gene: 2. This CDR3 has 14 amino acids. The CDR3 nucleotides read TGTGCCACCAGCGCAGGGGGCTCCTACAATGAGCAGTTCTTC. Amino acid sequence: CATSAGGSYNEQFF.

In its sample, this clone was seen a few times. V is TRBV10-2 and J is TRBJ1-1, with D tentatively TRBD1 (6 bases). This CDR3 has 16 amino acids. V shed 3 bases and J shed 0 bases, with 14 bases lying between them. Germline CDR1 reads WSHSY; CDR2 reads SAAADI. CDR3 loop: CASSDRRGAMNTEAFF. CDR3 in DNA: TGCGCCAGCAGTGATAGAAGGGGGGCTATGAACACTGAAGCTTTCTTT.

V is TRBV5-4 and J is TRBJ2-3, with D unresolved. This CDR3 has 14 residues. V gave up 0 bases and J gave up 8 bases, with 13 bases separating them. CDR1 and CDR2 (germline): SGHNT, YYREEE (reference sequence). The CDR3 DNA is TGTGCCAGCAGCTTGGCCAAGGGTTTTGGTACGCAGTATTTT. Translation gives CASSLAKGFGTQYF. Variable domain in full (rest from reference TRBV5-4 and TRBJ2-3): ETGVTQSPTHLIKTRGQQVTLRCSSQSGHNTVSWYQQALGQGPQFIFQYYREEENGRGNFPPRFSGLQFPNYSSELNVNALELDDSALYLCASSLAKGFGTQYFGPGTRLTVL.

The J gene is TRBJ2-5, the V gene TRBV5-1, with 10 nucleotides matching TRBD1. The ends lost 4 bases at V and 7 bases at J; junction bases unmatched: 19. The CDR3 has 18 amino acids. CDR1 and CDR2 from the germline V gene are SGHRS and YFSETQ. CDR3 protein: CASSLRQGATGPSGTQYF. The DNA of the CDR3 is TGCGCCAGCAGCCTGAGACAGGGGGCAACGGGGCCCAGCGGGACCCAGTACTTC.

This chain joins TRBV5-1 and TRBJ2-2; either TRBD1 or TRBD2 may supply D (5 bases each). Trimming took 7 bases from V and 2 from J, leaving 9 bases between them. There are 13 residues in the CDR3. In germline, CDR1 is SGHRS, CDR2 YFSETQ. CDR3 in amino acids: CASGTGNTGELFF. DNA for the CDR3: TGCGCCAGCGGGACGGGAAACACCGGGGAGCTGTTTTTT.

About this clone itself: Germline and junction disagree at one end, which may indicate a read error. CDR3: CASSLGLGGEETQYF. Here the CDR3 DNA reads TGTGCTAGCAGCTTAGGATTGGGGGGGGAAGAGACCCAGTACTTC. The rearrangement links TRBV7-7 to TRBJ2-5; 7 nucleotides line up with TRBD2. The CDR3 loop spans 15 amino acids. Per the germline V gene, CDR1 is SSHAT and CDR2 is FNYEAQ (reference sequence).

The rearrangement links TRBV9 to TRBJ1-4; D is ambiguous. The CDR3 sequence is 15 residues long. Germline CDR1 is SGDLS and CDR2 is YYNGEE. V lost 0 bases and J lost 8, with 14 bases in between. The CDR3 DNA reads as TGTGCCAGCAGCGTAGACGGTCTTCCCAAGGAAAAACTGTTTTTT. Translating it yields CASSVDGLPKEKLFF. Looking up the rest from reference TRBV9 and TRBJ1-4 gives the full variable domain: DSGVTQTPKHLITATGQRVTLRCSPRSGDLSVYWYQQSLDQGLQFLIQYYNGEERAKGNILERFSAQQFPDLHSELNLSSLELGDSALYFCASSVDGLPKEKLFFGSGTQLSVL.

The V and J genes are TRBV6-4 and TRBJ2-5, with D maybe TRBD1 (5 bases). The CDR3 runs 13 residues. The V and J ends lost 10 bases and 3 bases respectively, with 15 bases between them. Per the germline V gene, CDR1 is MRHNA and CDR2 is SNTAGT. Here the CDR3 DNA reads TGTGCCAAGTCTGACAGAAGAAAAGAGACCCAGTACTTC. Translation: CAKSDRRKETQYF.

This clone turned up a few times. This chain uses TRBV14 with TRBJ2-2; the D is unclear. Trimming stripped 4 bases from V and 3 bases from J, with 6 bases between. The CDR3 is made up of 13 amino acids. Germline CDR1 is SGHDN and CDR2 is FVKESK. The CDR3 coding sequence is TGTGCCAGCAGCCCTCAGTACACCGGGGAGCTGTTTTTT. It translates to CASSPQYTGELFF.

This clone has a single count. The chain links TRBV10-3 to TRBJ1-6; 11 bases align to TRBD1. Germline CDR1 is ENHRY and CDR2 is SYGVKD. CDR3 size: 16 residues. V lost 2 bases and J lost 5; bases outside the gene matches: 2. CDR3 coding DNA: TGTGCCATCAGTGAGGGACAGGGGGCTAATAATTCACCCCTCCACTTT. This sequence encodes CAISEGQGANNSPLHF.

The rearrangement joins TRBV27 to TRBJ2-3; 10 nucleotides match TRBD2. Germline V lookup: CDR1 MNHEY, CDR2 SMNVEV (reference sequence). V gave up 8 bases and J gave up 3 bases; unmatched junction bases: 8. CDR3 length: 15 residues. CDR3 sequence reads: CASGLLAGFTDTQYF. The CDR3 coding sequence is TGTGCCAGCGGATTACTAGCGGGGTTTACAGATACGCAGTATTTT.

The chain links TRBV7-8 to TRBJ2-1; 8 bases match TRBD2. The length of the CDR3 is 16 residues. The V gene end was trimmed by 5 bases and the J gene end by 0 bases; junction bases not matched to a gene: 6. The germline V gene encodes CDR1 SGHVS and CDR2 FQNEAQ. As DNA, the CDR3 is TGTGCCAGCAGCGGGCAGCGGGGGACCTCCTACAATGAGCAGTTCTTC. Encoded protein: CASSGQRGTSYNEQFF.

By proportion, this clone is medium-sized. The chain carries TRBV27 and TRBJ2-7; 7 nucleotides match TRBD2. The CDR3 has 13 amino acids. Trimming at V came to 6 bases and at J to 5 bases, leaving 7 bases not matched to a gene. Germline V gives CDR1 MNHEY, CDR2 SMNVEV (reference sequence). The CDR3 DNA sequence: TGTGCCAGCAGCCACACTAGCGCTCACGAGCAGTACTTC. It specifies CASSHTSAHEQYF.

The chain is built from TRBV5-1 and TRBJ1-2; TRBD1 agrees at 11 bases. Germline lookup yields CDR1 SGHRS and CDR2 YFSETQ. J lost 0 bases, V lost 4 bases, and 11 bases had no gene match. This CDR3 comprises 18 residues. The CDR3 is CASSPGQGAGIPNYGYTF. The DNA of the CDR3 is TGCGCCAGCAGCCCAGGACAGGGGGCGGGGATCCCTAACTATGGCTACACCTTC.

In DNA form, the CDR3 reads TGTGCCAGCAGTTTAACATACAGTTCCAACACCATATATTTT. Its protein is CASSLTYSSNTIYF. The rearrangement uses TRBV27 and TRBJ1-3; D not certain. The CDR3 is 14 residues long. The V and J ends lost 2 bases and 7 bases respectively, with 12 bases between them. The germline V gene encodes CDR1 MNHEY and CDR2 SMNVEV (reference sequence).

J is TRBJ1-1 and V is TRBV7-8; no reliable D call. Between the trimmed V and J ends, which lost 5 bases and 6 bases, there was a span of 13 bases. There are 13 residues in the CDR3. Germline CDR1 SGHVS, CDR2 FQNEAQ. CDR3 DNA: TGTGCCAGCAGCCGGTGGGTGGGCGCTGAAGCTTTCTTT. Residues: CASSRWVGAEAFF. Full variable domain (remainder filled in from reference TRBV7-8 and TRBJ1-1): GAGVSQSPRYKVAKRGQDVALRCDPISGHVSLFWYQQALGQGPEFLTYFQNEAQLDKSGLPSDRFFAERPEGSVSTLKIQRTQQEDSAVYLCASSRWVGAEAFFGQGTRLTVV.

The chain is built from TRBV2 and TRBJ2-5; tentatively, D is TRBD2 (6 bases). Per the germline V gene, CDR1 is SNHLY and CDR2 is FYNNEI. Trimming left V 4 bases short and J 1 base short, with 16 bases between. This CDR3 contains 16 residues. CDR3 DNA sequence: TGTGCCAGCAGTGTGCGGGGACCACAACTCCAAGAGACCCAGTACTTC. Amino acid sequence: CASSVRGPQLQETQYF.

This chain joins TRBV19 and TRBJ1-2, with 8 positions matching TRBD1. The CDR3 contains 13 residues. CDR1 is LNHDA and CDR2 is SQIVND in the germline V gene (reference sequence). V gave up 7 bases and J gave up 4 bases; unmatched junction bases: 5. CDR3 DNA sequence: TGTGCCAGTACGGACAGGGCCGTCTATGGCTACACCTTC. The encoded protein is CASTDRAVYGYTF.

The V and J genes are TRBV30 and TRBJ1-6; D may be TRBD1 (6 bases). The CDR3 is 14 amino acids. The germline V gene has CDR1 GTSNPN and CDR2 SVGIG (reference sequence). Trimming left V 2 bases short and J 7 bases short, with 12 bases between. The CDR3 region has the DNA TGTGCCTGGAGTCCCAGGGGATGGAATTCACCCCTCCACTTT. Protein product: CAWSPRGWNSPLHF.

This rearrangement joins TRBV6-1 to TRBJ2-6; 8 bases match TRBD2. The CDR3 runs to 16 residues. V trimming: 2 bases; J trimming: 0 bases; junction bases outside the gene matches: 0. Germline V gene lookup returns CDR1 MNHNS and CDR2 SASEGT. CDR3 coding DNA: TGTGCCAGCAGTGAAACTAGCGGCTCTGGGGCCAACGTCCTGACTTTC. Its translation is CASSETSGSGANVLTF.

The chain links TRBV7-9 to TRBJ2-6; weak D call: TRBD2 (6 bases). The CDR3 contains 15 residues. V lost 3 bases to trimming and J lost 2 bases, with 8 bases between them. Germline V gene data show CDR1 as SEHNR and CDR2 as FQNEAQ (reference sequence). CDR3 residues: CASSFPGAGANVLTF. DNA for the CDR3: TGTGCCAGCAGCTTCCCGGGGGCTGGGGCCAACGTCCTGACTTTC. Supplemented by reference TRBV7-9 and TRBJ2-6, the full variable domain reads DTGVSQNPRHKITKRGQNVTFRCDPISEHNRLYWYRQTLGQGPEFLTYFQNEAQLEKSRLLSDRFSAERPKGSFSTLEIQRTEQGDSAMYLCASSFPGAGANVLTFGAGSRLTVL.

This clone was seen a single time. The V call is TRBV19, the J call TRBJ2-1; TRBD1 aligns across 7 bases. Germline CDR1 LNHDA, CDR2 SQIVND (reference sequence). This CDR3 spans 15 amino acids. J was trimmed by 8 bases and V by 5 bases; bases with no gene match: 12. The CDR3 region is CASSSDRVSFDEQFF. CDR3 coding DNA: TGTGCCAGTAGTTCCGACAGGGTTAGCTTCGATGAGCAGTTCTTC.